This TCR beta chain appears in the sequencing data of a study of control samples from healthy donors and cancer patients. TCRdb's copy holds only in-frame clones and misses some; the assay was immunoSEQ multiplex PCR. The data hold around 68,000 clones, with 75% to 85% observed a single time. This clone was observed a single time. Trimming left V 3 bases short and J 6 bases short, with 12 bases between. Germline V gene lookup returns CDR1 SGHDN and CDR2 FVKESK. This CDR3 comprises 13 residues. This chain joins TRBV14 and TRBJ2-7; D not resolved. The receptor was derived from a man aged 60-69 years in good health. Sequencing input: blood. CDR3 region: CASSQNLGFEQYF. CDR3 DNA sequence: TGTGCCAGCAGCCAGAACTTGGGGTTCGAGCAGTACTTC.